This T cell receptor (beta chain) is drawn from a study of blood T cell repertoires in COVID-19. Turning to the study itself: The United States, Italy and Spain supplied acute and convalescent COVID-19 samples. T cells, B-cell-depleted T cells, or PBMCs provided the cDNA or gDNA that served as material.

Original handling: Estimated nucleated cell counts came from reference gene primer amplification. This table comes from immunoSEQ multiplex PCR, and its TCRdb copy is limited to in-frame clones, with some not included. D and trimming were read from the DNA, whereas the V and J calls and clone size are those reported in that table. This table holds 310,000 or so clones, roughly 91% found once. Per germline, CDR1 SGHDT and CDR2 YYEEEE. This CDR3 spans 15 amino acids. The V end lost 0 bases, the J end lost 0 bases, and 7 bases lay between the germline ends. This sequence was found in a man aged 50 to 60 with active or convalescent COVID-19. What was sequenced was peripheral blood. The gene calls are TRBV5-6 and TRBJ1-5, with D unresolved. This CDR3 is CASSLGLYSNQPQHF. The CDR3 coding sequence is TGTGCCAGCAGCTTGGGGCTTTATAGCAATCAGCCCCAGCATTTT.